A selection of T cell receptor beta chains follows, all from one sample in a study of Ad26.COV2.S vaccination and SARS-CoV-2 variants. Produced via immunoSEQ multiplex PCR; TCRdb's table is partial and in-frame only. The sample has some 640,000 clones; around 90% are singletons. This material consisted of peripheral blood, taken in a trial of Ad26.COV2.S vaccine versus placebo. Receptors were obtained from a person between 18 and 59 years old who received the Ad26.COV2.S COVID-19 vaccine or a placebo. The CDR3 runs from the conserved cysteine through the conserved F or W. Each record gives: D gene, J gene, clone size, V gene, CDR3 DNA, CDR3 protein. D genes are given only for firm matches. A row's size may be missing; if present it is once, few, many or a size class.

D: TRBD2
J: TRBJ2-1
size: -
V: TRBV9
DNA: TGTGCCAGCAGCGTAGTAGCGGGGGGGCATAATGAGCAGTTCTTC
CDR3: CASSVVAGGHNEQFF

D: -
J: TRBJ1-5
size: once
V: TRBV6-1
DNA: TGTGCCAGCAGTGAAGCATGGGGTCTTTATCAGCCCCAGCATTTT
CDR3: CASSEAWGLYQPQHF

D: -
J: TRBJ2-7
size: -
V: TRBV7-2
DNA: TGTGCCAGCAGCCCCACCCCGGGGCGGGGCTCCTACGAGCAGTACTTC
CDR3: CASSPTPGRGSYEQYF

D: -
J: TRBJ2-7
size: -
V: TRBV5-1
DNA: TGCGCCAGCAGCTCGACCTACGAGCAGTACTTC
CDR3: CASSSTYEQYF

D: TRBD1
J: TRBJ1-1
size: -
V: TRBV5-6
DNA: TGTGCCAGCAGCTTGGCCGGGACAGCGAACACTGAAGCTTTCTTT
CDR3: CASSLAGTANTEAFF

D: -
J: TRBJ2-2
size: -
V: TRBV12-3/TRBV12-4
DNA: TGTGCCAGCAGTCCTCGGACCGGGGAGCTGTTTTTT
CDR3: CASSPRTGELFF

D: -
J: TRBJ2-3
size: -
V: TRBV24-1
DNA: TGTGCCACCAGTGATCCGGCCGCGGGCACAGATACGCAGTATTTT
CDR3: CATSDPAAGTDTQYF

D: -
J: TRBJ2-1
size: -
V: TRBV5-8
DNA: TGTGCCAGCAGCTTGGTGCTTGGGCAGTTCTTC
CDR3: CASSLVLGQFF

D: -
J: TRBJ1-2
size: -
V: TRBV7-9
DNA: TGTGCCAGCAGCTTACCCCGCCCCGGAGGTAATGGCTACACCTTC
CDR3: CASSLPRPGGNGYTF

D: TRBD1
J: TRBJ1-4
size: -
V: TRBV19
DNA: TGTGCCAGTAGTACAGACAGGGGAAGTGAAAAACTGTTTTTT
CDR3: CASSTDRGSEKLFF

D: -
J: TRBJ2-1
size: -
V: TRBV12-5
DNA: TGTGCTAGTGGTCTTGGTACTAGGGGCAATGAGCAGTTCTTC
CDR3: CASGLGTRGNEQFF

D: -
J: TRBJ1-1
size: -
V: TRBV5-4
DNA: TGTGCCAGCACCCTCCAGAGGGGCACTGAAGCTTTCTTT
CDR3: CASTLQRGTEAFF

D: -
J: TRBJ2-7
size: -
V: TRBV7-9
DNA: TGTGCCAGCAGCTTAGATGACAAGCCCTACGAGCAGTACTTC
CDR3: CASSLDDKPYEQYF